This T cell receptor (beta chain) derives from a study of cytomegalovirus exposure and HLA in healthy donors. Study-level information: The Caucasian-associated ancestry cluster contained approximately 81% of the approximately 390 genotyped donors.

The CDR3 extends over 13 amino acids. Deletions cut 5 bases from V and 9 bases from J, with 11 bases between. Germline lookup yields CDR1 SEHNR and CDR2 FQNEAQ (reference sequence). This PCR relied on a set of 60 Vbeta primers and 13 Jbeta primers. The assay was immunoSEQ multiplex PCR, and TCRdb's table has in-frame clones only and misses some. The sample yields 150,000 to 250,000 clones, 75% to 85% seen once. Sequenced input: PBMCs. This receptor was identified in a woman in her 50s in good health and CMV-seropositive. The chain combines TRBV7-9 with TRBJ1-6; D unresolved. The CDR3 loop is CASSQDGSSPLHF. CDR3 in DNA: TGTGCCAGCAGCCAAGACGGGAGTTCACCCCTCCACTTT.